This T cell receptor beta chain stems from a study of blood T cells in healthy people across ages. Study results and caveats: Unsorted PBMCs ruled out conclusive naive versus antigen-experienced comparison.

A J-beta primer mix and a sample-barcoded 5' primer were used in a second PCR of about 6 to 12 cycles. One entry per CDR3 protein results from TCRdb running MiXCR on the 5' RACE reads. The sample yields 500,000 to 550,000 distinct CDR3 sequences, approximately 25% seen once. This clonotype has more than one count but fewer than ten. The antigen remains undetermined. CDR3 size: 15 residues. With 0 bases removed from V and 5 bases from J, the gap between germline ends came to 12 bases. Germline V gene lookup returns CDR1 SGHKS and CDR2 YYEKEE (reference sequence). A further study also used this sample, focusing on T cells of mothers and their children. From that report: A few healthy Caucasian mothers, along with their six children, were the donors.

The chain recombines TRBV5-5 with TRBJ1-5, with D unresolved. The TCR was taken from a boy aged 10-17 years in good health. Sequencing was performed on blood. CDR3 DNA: TGTGCCAGCAGCTTGGTTGAGGGAGTCCATCAGCCCCAGCATTTT. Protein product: CASSLVEGVHQPQHF. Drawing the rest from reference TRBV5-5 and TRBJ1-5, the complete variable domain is DAGVTQSPTHLIKTRGQQVTLRCSPISGHKSVSWYQQVLGQGPQFIFQYYEKEERGRGNFPDRFSARQFPNYSSELNVNALLLGDSALYLCASSLVEGVHQPQHFGDGTRLSIL.